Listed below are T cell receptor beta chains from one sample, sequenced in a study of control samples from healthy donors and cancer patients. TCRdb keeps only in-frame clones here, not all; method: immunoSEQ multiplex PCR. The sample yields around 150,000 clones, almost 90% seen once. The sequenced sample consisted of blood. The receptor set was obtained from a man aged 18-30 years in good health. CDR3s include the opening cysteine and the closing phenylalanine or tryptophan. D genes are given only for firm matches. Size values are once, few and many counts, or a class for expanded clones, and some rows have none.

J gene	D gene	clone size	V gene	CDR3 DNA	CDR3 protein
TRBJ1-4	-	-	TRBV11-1	TGTGCCAGCAGCTTAGATGGACTTATCCCCCAAAAACTGTTTTTT	CASSLDGLIPQKLFF
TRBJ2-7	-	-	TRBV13	TGTGCCAGCAGCTTAGGGACCGGAGGGATTGACGAGCAGTACTTC	CASSLGTGGIDEQYF
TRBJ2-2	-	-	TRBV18	TGTGCCAGCTCACCACCGGGCACACTCACCGGGGAGCTGTTTTTT	CASSPPGTLTGELFF
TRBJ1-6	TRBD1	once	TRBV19	TGTGCCAGTACTCTCGGACAGGCGAGCTCCTATAATTCACCCCTCCACTTT	CASTLGQASSYNSPLHF
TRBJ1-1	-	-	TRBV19	TGTGCCAGTAGTATTAGGCTCGGACATTGGGCTTTCTTT	CASSIRLGHWAFF
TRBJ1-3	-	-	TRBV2	TGTGCCAGCAGTTTCGACAGGCTGGGTGGAAACACCATATATTTT	CASSFDRLGGNTIYF
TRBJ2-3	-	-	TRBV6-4	TGTGCCAGCAGCCGACAGAAATCAGATACGCAGTATTTT	CASSRQKSDTQYF
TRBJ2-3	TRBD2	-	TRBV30	TGTGCCTGGAGTGTACTGGGTTGGCGGGGGGTACGGACAGATACGCAGTATTTT	CAWSVLGWRGVRTDTQYF
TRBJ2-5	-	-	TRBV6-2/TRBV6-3	TGTGCCAGCAGTCCCTGGAGGGAAGAGACCCAGTACTTC	CASSPWREETQYF
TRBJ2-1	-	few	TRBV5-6	TGTGCCAGCAGCCTCCGGGACGTGTACAATGAGCAGTTCTTC	CASSLRDVYNEQFF
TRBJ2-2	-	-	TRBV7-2	TGTGCCAGCAGCATATCTAACACCGGGGAGCTGTTTTTT	CASSISNTGELFF
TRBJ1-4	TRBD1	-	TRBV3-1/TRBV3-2	TGTGCCAGCAGCTATAGGGGGCGGGTTGAAAAACTGTTTTTT	CASSYRGRVEKLFF
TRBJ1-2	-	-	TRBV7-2	TGTGCCAGCAGCTTAGGTGGGCCCGTTGGCTATGGCTACACCTTC	CASSLGGPVGYGYTF
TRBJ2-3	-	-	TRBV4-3	TGCGCCAGCAGCCCGGCCCGGGACTTGTGGATGGATACGCAGTATTTT	CASSPARDLWMDTQYF
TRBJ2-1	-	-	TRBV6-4	TGTGCCAGCAGCCTGGAGCCGAGCTCCTACAATGAGCAGTTCTTC	CASSLEPSSYNEQFF
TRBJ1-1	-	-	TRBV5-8	TGTGCCAGCAGCTTGGGGGCACGGAAGGTAATGAACACTGAAGCTTTCTTT	CASSLGARKVMNTEAFF
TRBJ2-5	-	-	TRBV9	TGTGCCAGCAGCGTAGGGTCGGAAGAGACCCAGTACTTC	CASSVGSEETQYF
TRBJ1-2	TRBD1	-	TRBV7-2	TGTGCCAGCAGCTTACCCGGAGGGGGCATAAATGGCTACACCTTC	CASSLPGGGINGYTF
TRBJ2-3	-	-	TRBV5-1	TGCGCCAGCAGCTTACAAAAAACACAGAATACGCAGTATTTT	CASSLQKTQNTQYF
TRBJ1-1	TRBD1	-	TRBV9	TGTGCCAGCAGCATTTCAGGGGGCGCGAACACTGAAGCTTTCTTT	CASSISGGANTEAFF
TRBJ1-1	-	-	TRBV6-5	TGTGCCAGCACGGGGGCCACTGAAGCTTTCTTT	CASTGATEAFF
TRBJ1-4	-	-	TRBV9	TGTGCCAGCAGCTCCTTGGTGGGGGAAGAAAAACTGTTTTTT	CASSSLVGEEKLFF
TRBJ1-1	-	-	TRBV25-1	TGTGCCAGCAGTGAATGGGGGGAGACAGCTGAAGCTTTCTTT	CASSEWGETAEAFF
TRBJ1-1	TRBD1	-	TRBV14	TGTGCCAGCAGCCATCGGACAGGGAACACTGAAGCTTTCTTT	CASSHRTGNTEAFF
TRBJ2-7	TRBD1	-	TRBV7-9	TGTGCCAGCACCCGGACAGGGGGCGGGAGCGAGCAGTACTTC	CASTRTGGGSEQYF
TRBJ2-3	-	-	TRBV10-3	TGTGCCATCAGTGAGCGTCTGCAGGGTTTAGATACGCAGTATTTT	CAISERLQGLDTQYF
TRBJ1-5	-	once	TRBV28	TGTGCCAGCAGCGACCCTGGGACCTATAGCAATCAGCCCCAGCATTTT	CASSDPGTYSNQPQHF
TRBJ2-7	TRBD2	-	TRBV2	TGTGCCAGCAGTGAAGGGAATCTAGCGGGGTTCTACGAGCAGTACTTC	CASSEGNLAGFYEQYF
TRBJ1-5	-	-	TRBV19	TGTGCCAGTAGAGGGGCGACTAGCAATCAGCCCCAGCATTTT	CASRGATSNQPQHF
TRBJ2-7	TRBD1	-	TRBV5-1	TGCGCCAGCAGCCGAGACAGGGGTTCCTACGAGCAGTACTTC	CASSRDRGSYEQYF
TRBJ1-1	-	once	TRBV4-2	TGTGCCAGCAGCCAAGGAGGCCGGGCGTCCTGGTTGGCTGAAGCTTTCTTT	CASSQGGRASWLAEAFF
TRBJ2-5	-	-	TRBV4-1	TGCGCCAGCAGCCAAGCGCACACTTTGGGAGAGACCCAGTACTTC	CASSQAHTLGETQYF